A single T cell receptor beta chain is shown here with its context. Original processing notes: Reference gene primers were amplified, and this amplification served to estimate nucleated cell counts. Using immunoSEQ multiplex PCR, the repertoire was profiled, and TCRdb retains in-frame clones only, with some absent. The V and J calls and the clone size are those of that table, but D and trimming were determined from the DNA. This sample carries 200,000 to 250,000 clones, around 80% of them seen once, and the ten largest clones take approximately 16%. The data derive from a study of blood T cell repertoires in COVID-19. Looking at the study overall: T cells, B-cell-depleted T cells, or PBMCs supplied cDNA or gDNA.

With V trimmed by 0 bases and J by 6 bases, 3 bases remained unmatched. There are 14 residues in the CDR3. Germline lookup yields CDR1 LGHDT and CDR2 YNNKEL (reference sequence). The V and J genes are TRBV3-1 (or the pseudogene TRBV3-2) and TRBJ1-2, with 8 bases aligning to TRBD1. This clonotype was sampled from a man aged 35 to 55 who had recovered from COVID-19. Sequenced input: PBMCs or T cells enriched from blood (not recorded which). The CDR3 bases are TGTGCCAGCAGCCAAGATTACAGGGGGAATGGCTACACCTTC. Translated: CASSQDYRGNGYTF.